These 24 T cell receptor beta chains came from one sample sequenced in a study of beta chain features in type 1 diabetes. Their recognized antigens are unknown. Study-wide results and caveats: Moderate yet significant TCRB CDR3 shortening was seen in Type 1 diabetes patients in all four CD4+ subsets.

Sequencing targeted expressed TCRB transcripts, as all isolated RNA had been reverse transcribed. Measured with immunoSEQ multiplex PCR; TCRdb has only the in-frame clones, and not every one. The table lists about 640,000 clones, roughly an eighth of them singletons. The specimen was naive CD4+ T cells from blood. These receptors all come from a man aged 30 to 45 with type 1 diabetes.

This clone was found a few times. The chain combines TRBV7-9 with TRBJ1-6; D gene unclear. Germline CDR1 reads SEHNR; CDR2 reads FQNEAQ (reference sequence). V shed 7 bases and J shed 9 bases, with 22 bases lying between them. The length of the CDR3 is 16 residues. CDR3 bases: TGTGCCAGCACTAGCTTATCGGGCGCCACCATTTCACCCCTCCACTTT. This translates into CASTSLSGATISPLHF.

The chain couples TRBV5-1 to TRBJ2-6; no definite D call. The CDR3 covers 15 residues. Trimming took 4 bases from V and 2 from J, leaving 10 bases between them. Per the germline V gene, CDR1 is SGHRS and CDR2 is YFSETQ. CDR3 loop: CASSPGETGANVLTF. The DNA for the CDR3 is TGCGCCAGCAGCCCCGGCGAGACTGGGGCCAACGTCCTGACTTTC. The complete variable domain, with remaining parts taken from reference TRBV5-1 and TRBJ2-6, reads KAGVTQTPRYLIKTRGQQVTLSCSPISGHRSVSWYQQTPGQGLQFLFEYFSETQRNKGNFPGRFSGRQFSNSRSEMNVSTLELGDSALYLCASSPGETGANVLTFGAGSRLTVL.

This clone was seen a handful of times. As DNA, the CDR3 is TGTGCCAGCAGTTTTCCCCCAAGAGGGATGGAGACCCAGTACTTC. This gives the protein CASSFPPRGMETQYF. The chain links TRBV7-2 to TRBJ2-5, with a tentative D call TRBD2 (5 bases). The CDR3 extends over 15 amino acids. The V end was cut by 6 bases, the J end by 5 bases, with 19 bases between. Germline CDR1 is SGHTA and CDR2 is FQGNSA.

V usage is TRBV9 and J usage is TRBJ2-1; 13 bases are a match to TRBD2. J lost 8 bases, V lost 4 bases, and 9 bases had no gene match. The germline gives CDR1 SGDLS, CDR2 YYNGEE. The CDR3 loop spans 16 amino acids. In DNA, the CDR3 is TGTGCCAGCAGCATCGGGACTAGCGGGGAGTGGTATGAGCAGTTCTTC. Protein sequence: CASSIGTSGEWYEQFF. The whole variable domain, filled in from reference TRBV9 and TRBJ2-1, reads DSGVTQTPKHLITATGQRVTLRCSPRSGDLSVYWYQQSLDQGLQFLIQYYNGEERAKGNILERFSAQQFPDLHSELNLSSLELGDSALYFCASSIGTSGEWYEQFFGPGTRLTVL.

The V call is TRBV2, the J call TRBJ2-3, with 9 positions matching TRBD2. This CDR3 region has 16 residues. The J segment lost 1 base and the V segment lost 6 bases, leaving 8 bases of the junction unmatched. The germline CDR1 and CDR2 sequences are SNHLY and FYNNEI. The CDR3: CASRLTSGRRTDTQYF. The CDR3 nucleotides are TGTGCCAGCAGGCTTACTAGCGGGCGCCGCACAGATACGCAGTATTTT.

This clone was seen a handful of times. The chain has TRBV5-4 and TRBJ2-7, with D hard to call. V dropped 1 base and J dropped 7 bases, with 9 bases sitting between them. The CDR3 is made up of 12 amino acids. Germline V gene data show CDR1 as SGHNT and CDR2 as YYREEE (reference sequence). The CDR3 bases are TGTGCCAGCAGCTTGTTGAGTGGAGAGCAGTACTTC. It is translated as CASSLLSGEQYF.

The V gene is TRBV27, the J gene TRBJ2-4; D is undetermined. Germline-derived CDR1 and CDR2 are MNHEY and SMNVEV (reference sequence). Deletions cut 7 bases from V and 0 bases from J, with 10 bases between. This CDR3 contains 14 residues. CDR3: CASTGALAKNIQYF. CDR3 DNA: TGTGCCAGCACCGGAGCGTTAGCCAAAAACATTCAGTACTTC.

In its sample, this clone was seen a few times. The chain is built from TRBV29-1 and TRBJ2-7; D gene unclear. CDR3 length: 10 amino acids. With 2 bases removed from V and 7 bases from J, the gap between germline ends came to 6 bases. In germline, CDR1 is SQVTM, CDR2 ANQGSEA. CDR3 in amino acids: CSVEQDEQYF. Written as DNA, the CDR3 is TGCAGCGTTGAACAAGATGAGCAGTACTTC.

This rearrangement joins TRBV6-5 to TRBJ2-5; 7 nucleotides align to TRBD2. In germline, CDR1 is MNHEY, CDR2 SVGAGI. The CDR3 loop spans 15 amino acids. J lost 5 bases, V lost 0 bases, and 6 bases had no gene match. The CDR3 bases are TGTGCCAGCAGTTACTCCGGGGGGTATGTCGAGACCCAGTACTTC. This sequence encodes CASSYSGGYVETQYF.

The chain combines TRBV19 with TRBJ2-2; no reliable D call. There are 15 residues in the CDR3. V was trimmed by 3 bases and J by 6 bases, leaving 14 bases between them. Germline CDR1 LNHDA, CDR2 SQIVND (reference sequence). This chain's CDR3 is CASSMEGRASGELFF. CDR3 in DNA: TGTGCCAGTAGTATGGAAGGACGGGCCTCCGGGGAGCTGTTTTTT.

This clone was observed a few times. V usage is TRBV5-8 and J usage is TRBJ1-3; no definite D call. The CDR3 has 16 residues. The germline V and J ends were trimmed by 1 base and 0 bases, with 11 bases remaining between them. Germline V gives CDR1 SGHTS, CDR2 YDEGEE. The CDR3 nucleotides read TGTGCCAGCAGCTTGTCACCGCTACTCTCTGGAAACACCATATATTTT. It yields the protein CASSLSPLLSGNTIYF.

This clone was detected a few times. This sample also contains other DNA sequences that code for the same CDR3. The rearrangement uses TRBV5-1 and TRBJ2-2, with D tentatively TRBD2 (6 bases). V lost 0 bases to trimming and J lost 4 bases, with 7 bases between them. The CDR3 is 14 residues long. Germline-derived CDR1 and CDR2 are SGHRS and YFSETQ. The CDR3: CASSLGRGTGELFF. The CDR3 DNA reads TGCGCCAGCAGCTTGGGGCGGGGCACCGGGGAGCTGTTTTTT. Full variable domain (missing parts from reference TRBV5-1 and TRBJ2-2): KAGVTQTPRYLIKTRGQQVTLSCSPISGHRSVSWYQQTPGQGLQFLFEYFSETQRNKGNFPGRFSGRQFSNSRSEMNVSTLELGDSALYLCASSLGRGTGELFFGEGSRLTVL.

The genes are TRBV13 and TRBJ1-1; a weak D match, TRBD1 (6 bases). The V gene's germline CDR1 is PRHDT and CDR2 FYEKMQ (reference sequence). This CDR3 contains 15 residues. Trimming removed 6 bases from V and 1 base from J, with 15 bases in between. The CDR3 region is CASRSTDRTNTEAFF. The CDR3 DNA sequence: TGTGCCAGCAGATCCACTGACAGGACGAACACTGAAGCTTTCTTT.

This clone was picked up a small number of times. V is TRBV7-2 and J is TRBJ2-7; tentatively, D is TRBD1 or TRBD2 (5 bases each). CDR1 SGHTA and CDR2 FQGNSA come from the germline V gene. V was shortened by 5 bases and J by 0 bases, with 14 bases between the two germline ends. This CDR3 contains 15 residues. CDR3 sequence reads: CASSGRDGSSYEQYF. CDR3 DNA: TGTGCCAGCAGCGGCCGGGACGGTAGCTCCTACGAGCAGTACTTC.

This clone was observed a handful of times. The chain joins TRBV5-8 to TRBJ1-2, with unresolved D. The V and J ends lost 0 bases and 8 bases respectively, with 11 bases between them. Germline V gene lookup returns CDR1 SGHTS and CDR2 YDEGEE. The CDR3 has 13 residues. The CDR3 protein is CASSLAQLTGYTF. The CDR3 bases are TGTGCCAGCAGCTTGGCACAGTTAACAGGCTACACCTTC. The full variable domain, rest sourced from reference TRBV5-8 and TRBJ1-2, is EAGVTQSPTHLIKTRGQQATLRCSPISGHTSVYWYQQALGLGLQFLLWYDEGEERNRGNFPPRFSGRQFPNYSSELNVNALELEDSALYLCASSLAQLTGYTFGSGTRLTVV.

CDR3: CASSERNRAHEQYF. The DNA for the CDR3 is TGTGCCAGCAGTGAGAGGAACAGGGCCCACGAGCAGTACTTC. This chain connects TRBV25-1 to TRBJ2-7; the D gene is possibly TRBD1 (6 bases). Germline V CDR1 and CDR2: MGHDK, SYGVNS. The CDR3 totals 14 residues. V shed 3 bases and J shed 5 bases, with 14 bases lying between them.

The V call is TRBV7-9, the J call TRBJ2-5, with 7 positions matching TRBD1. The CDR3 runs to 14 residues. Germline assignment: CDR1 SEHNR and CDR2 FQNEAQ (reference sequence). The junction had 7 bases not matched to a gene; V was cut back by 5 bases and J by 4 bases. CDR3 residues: CASSQRQGLETQYF. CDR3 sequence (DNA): TGTGCCAGCAGCCAACGACAGGGATTAGAGACCCAGTACTTC.

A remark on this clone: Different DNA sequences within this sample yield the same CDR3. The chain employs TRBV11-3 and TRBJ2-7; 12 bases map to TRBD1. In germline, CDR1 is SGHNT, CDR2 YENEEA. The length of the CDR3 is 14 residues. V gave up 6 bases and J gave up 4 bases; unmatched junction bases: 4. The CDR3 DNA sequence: TGTGCCAGCAGTTTGGGACAGGGGGCGTACGAGCAGTACTTC. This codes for CASSLGQGAYEQYF.

CDR3 loop: CSVAGSTTNEKLFF. DNA of the CDR3: TGCAGCGTTGCGGGTAGCACAACTAATGAAAAACTGTTTTTT. This rearrangement joins TRBV29-1 to TRBJ1-4; D is undetermined. This CDR3 region has 14 residues. The germline V and J ends were trimmed by 4 bases and 0 bases, with 9 bases remaining between them. CDR1 and CDR2 (germline): SQVTM, ANQGSEA. The full variable domain, in which reference TRBV29-1 and TRBJ1-4 provide the parts outside the CDR3, is SAVISQKPSRDICQRGTSLTIQCQVDSQVTMMFWYRQQPGQSLTLIATANQGSEATYESGFVIDKFPISRPNLTFSTLTVSNMSPEDSSIYLCSVAGSTTNEKLFFGSGTQLSVL.

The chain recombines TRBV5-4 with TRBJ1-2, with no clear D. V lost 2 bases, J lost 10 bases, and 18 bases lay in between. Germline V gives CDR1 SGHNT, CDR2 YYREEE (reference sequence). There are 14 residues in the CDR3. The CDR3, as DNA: TGTGCCAGCAGCTTCTCCAGGACCCAGACTGTCTACACCTTC. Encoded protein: CASSFSRTQTVYTF.

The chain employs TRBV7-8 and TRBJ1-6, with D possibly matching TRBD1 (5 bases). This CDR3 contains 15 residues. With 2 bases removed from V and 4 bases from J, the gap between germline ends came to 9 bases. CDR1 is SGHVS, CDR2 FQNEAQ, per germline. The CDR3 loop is CASSLIPGYNSPLHF. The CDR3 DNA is TGTGCCAGCAGCTTAATCCCAGGGTATAATTCACCCCTCCACTTT.

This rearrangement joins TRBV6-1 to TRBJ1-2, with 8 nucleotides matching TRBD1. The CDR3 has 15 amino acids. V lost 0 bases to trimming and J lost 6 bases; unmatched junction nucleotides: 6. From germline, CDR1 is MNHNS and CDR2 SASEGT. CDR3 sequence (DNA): TGTGCCAGCAGTGAAGCGCTTCAGGGGGCTGATGGCTACACCTTC. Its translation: CASSEALQGADGYTF.

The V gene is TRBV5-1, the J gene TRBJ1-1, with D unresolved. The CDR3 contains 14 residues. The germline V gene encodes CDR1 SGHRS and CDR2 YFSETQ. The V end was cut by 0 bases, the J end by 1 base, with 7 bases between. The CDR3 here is CASSLARGNTEAFF. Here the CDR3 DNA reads TGCGCCAGCAGCTTGGCTCGGGGGAACACTGAAGCTTTCTTT.

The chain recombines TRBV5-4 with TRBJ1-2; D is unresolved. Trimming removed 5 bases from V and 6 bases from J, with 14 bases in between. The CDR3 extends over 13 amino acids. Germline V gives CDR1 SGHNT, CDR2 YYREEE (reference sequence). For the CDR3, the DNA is TGTGCCAGCAGTGTGGGGAGGTTCGATGGCTACACCTTC. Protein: CASSVGRFDGYTF.